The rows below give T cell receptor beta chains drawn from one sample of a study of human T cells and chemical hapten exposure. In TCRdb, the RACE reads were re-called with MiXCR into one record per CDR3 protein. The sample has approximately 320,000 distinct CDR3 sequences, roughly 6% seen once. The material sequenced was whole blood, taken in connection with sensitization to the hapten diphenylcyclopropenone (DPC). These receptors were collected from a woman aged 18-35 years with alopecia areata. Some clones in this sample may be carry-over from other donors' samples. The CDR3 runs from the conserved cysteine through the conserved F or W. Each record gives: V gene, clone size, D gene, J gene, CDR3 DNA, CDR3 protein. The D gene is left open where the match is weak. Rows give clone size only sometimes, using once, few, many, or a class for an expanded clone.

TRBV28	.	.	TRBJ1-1	TGTGCCAGCAGTTTGCCGAGCATGAGCACTGAAGCTTTCTTT	CASSLPSMSTEAFF
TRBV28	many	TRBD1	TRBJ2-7	TGTGCCAGCAGTTTCCAGGGACAGGGACTACCCCTCGAGCAGTACTTC	CASSFQGQGLPLEQYF
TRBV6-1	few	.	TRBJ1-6	TGTGCCAGTATCGGCGATAGCTCCTATAATTCACCCCTCCACTTT	CASIGDSSYNSPLHF
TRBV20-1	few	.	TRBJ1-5	TGCAGTGCTAGAGATGTCGGGGTTAGCAATCAGCCCCAGCATTTT	CSARDVGVSNQPQHF
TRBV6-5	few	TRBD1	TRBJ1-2	TGTGCCAGCACCCTACGGACAGGGAACTATGGCTACACCTTC	CASTLRTGNYGYTF
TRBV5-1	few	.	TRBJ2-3	TGCGCCAGCAGCTTGGAAGGCTTATTGAATACGCAGTATTTT	CASSLEGLLNTQYF
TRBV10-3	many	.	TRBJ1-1	TGTGCCATCAGTGATTTGATGGAACAGGAAGCTTTCTTT	CAISDLMEQEAFF
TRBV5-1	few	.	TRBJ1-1	TGCGCCAGCAGCTTGTATATCAGGAAAGGGTCGAACACTGAAGCTTTCTTT	CASSLYIRKGSNTEAFF
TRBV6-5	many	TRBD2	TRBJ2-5	TGTGCCAGCAGTTACTCGAAGACTAGCGGGTACAAAGAGACCCAGTACTTC	CASSYSKTSGYKETQYF
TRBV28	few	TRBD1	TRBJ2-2	TGTGCCAGCAGTCCACCGCAGCAGGGGGTACCGAACACCGGGGAGCTGTTTTTT	CASSPPQQGVPNTGELFF
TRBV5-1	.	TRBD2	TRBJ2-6	TGCGCCAGCAGCTCCGGACTAGCGGGGGACCCTAGCTCTGGGGCCAACGTCCTGACTTTC	CASSSGLAGDPSSGANVLTF
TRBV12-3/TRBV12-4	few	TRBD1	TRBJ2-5	TGTGCCAGCAGTTTTGGCACAGGGGGTTGGGAGACCCAGTACTTC	CASSFGTGGWETQYF
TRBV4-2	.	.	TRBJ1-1	TGTGCCAGCAGCCTTTTAGGGGCAGGGGCGAACACTGAAGCTTTCTTT	CASSLLGAGANTEAFF
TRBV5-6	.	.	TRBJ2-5	TGTGCCAGCAGCTTGTCCTGCCCTCCAGAGGGCGTCCTCCAAGAGACCCAGTACTTC	CASSLSCPPEGVLQETQYF
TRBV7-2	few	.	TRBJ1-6	TGTGCCAGCAGCTTAGAAGCGATCTCACCCCTCCACTTT	CASSLEAISPLHF
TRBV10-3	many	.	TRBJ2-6	TGTGCCATCACTCAACAGGTCTCTGGGGCCAACGTCCTGACTTTC	CAITQQVSGANVLTF
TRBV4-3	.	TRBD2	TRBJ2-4	TGCGCCAGCAGCCATCCTATTAACGGGGGGAAGGCCAAAAACATTCAGTACTTC	CASSHPINGGKAKNIQYF
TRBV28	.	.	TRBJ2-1	TGTGCCAGCAGTTCGGGCGGTGGAGCCTACAATGAGCAGTTCTTC	CASSSGGGAYNEQFF
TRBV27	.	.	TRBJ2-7	TGTGCCAGCAGACGCCTGAAAGCGACAGGAGGAGAGCAGTACTTC	CASRRLKATGGEQYF
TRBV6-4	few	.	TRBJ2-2	TGTGCCAGCAGTGAGCAGGGCACAGGTCACACCGGGGAGCTGTTTTTT	CASSEQGTGHTGELFF
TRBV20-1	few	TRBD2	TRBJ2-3	TGCAGTGCTAGTCCGGGGGGGGCAACAGATACGCAGTATTTT	CSASPGGATDTQYF